This T cell receptor beta chain is from a study of blood T cells in healthy people across ages. The CDR3 is 15 amino acids. Per the germline V gene, CDR1 is SGDLS and CDR2 is YYNGEE. The ends lost 0 bases at V and 2 bases at J; junction bases unmatched: 3. Regarding the study as a whole: Diversity figures based on one million T cells were deemed too low. No one knew whether donors had CMV, which possibly confounded expanded clonotype changes. The study found more naive CD4+ cells and higher diversity in long-lived than aged donors.

Peripheral blood from each donor was collected in a volume of 8 to 10 milliliters. This clonotype has only a few counts. Its specificity is not known. The use of a sample-barcoded 5' primer and a J-beta primer mix characterized a second PCR of 7 to 11 cycles. MiXCR, run by TCRdb on the 5' RACE reads, gives a single entry per CDR3 protein. The sample lists over 600,000 distinct CDR3 sequences; roughly 46% were seen once. This clonotype was sampled from a man older than 75 in good health. The chain joins TRBV9 to TRBJ2-7; TRBD1 aligns across 9 bases. Sequenced sample: blood. CDR3 in DNA: TGTGCCAGCAGCGTAGCGTACAGGGGGCCCTACGAGCAGTACTTC. This codes for CASSVAYRGPYEQYF.